This T cell receptor beta chain came from a study of CD4 T cells in relation to SARS-CoV-2 and coronaviruses. Turning to the study itself: After nine to eleven days of antigen culture, PBMC TCR beta CDR3s were sequenced. Negative control cultures got HIV-1 Nef peptides or no peptide.

CDR3 length: 13 residues. The germline CDR1 and CDR2 sequences are MDHEN and SYDVKM. The V and J ends lost 3 bases and 6 bases respectively, with 10 bases between them. Study-wide results and limits: In approximately 71% of donors, memory CD4+ clonotypes crossrecognized SARS-CoV-2 and at least one common cold coronavirus spike. Pre-pandemic and post-infection samples never came from the same donor.

On this clone: The antigen is not known.

Before the COVID-19 pandemic, during about 2011-2019, CD4+ T cells were taken from unexposed donors. Isolation of CD4+ T cells took place after roughly nine days in culture. The protocol was immunoSEQ multiplex PCR, while the TCRdb copy is restricted to in-frame clones and leaves out a portion. The repertoire holds approximately 17,000 clones, with about 80% as singletons. The receptor was isolated from a human donor in good health. V and J are TRBV28 and TRBJ2-3; perhaps TRBD1 as D (5 bases). The sample taken for sequencing was CD4+ T cells from PBMCs, cultured in vitro. The CDR3 loop reads CASSLQGSDTQYF. The CDR3 coding sequence is TGTGCCAGCAGTTTGCAGGGATCCGATACGCAGTATTTT.